This TCR beta chain emerged from a study of T cell repertoires in cytomegalovirus infection. Turning to the study itself: Both CMV infection and a matching HLA type were indicated by public TCR beta signatures.

TCRdb re-derived calls from the reads in MiXCR, one entry per CDR3 protein. The data contain 630,000 or so distinct CDR3 sequences, 20% to 30% of them singletons. In this sample, this clonotype turned up many times. Its antigen remains unidentified. The V and J ends lost 5 bases and 4 bases respectively, with 18 bases between them. This CDR3 comprises 16 residues. Per the germline V gene, CDR1 is SGHVS and CDR2 is FQNEAQ. Study findings and constraints: Using cumulative public TCR beta family frequency, the authors identified those who carried CMV together with the relevant HLA. The response measured ex vivo was dominated by TCR beta clonotypes (HLA-C-restricted and CMV-specific).

The chain recombines TRBV7-8 with TRBJ2-1, with D possibly matching TRBD2 (6 bases). The specimen was CD8+ T cells from PBMCs. The sequence was collected from a human donor in good health (CMV status not recorded). Some clones in this sample may be carry-over from other donors' samples. The chain's CDR3 is CASSPPPRRAYNEQFF. In DNA, the CDR3 is TGTGCCAGCAGCCCCCCCCCGCGGAGGGCTTACAATGAGCAGTTCTTC. Drawing the rest from reference TRBV7-8 and TRBJ2-1, the complete variable domain is GAGVSQSPRYKVAKRGQDVALRCDPISGHVSLFWYQQALGQGPEFLTYFQNEAQLDKSGLPSDRFFAERPEGSVSTLKIQRTQQEDSAVYLCASSPPPRRAYNEQFFGPGTRLTVL.